These 14 T cell receptor beta chains came from one sample sequenced in a study of blood T cell repertoires in COVID-19. Repertoires were generated with immunoSEQ multiplex PCR, while TCRdb's copy carries only in-frame clones and drops some. This sample carries 450,000 or so clones, approximately 90% of them seen once, and the ten largest clones take roughly 0.84%. The sample taken for sequencing was peripheral blood. The receptors derive from a man aged 18-30 years with COVID-19, enrolled during active disease.

The gene calls are TRBV19 and TRBJ2-3, with a possible D match to TRBD1 (6 bases). The CDR3 has 17 amino acids. V dropped 4 bases and J dropped 0 bases, with 17 bases sitting between them. Germline V CDR1 and CDR2: LNHDA, SQIVND (reference sequence). The CDR3 DNA reads as TGTGCCAGTAGTAGACCTACAGGGAGCCCTAGCACAGATACGCAGTATTTT. Amino acids: CASSRPTGSPSTDTQYF.

The V gene is TRBV18, the J gene TRBJ2-1, with 10 bases aligning to TRBD2. Trimming at V came to 6 bases and at J to 8 bases, leaving 7 bases not matched to a gene. This CDR3 region has 14 residues. Germline CDR1 reads KGHSH; CDR2 reads LQKENI. The CDR3 reads CASSPSGGADEQFF. As DNA, the CDR3 is TGTGCCAGCTCCCCCAGCGGGGGGGCCGATGAGCAGTTCTTC. The entire variable domain, with the rest obtained from reference TRBV18 and TRBJ2-1, is as follows: NAGVMQNPRHLVRRRGQEARLRCSPMKGHSHVYWYRQLPEEGLKFMVYLQKENIIDESGMPKERFSAEFPKEGPSILRIQQVVRGDSAAYFCASSPSGGADEQFFGPGTRLTVL.

The DNA of the CDR3 is TGTGCCAGCAGTGAGGTAGTAAGCTATGGCTACACCTTC. This sequence encodes CASSEVVSYGYTF. J is TRBJ1-2 and V is TRBV2; D ambiguous. V was clipped by 3 bases and J by 4 bases, with 9 bases between them. Germline values: CDR1 SNHLY, CDR2 FYNNEI. The CDR3 extends over 13 amino acids.

This chain joins TRBV5-1 and TRBJ2-1, with 13 bases identical to TRBD2. CDR1 is SGHRS and CDR2 is YFSETQ in the germline V gene. J lost 9 bases, V lost 1 base, and 7 bases had no gene match. The CDR3 contains 16 residues. The CDR3 loop is CASSLKLAGGFFEQFF. CDR3 nucleotide sequence: TGCGCCAGCAGCTTGAAACTAGCGGGAGGGTTTTTTGAGCAGTTCTTC.

A note on this clone: Other DNA sequences in this specimen translate into the identical CDR3. The chain recombines TRBV2 with TRBJ1-4; 7 bases match TRBD1. V lost 8 bases to trimming and J lost 8 bases; unmatched junction nucleotides: 5. Germline CDR1 and CDR2: SNHLY and FYNNEI. The CDR3 spans 12 residues. In DNA form, the CDR3 reads TGTGCCAGCGGGCAGGGGGGAGAAAAACTGTTTTTT. As protein: CASGQGGEKLFF.

The rearrangement joins TRBV5-1 to TRBJ2-3, with no clear D. Trimming took off 0 bases at V and 4 bases at J, with 12 bases between the two ends. CDR3 size: 15 residues. Germline V lookup: CDR1 SGHRS, CDR2 YFSETQ. In nucleotides, the CDR3 is TGCGCCAGCAGCTTGGATCCGATACCGGCAGATACGCAGTATTTT. Translating it yields CASSLDPIPADTQYF.

In this sample, this clone turned up a few times. V gene TRBV20-1 combines with J gene TRBJ2-7; a weak D match, TRBD2 (5 bases). V lost 1 base and J 5 bases, leaving 6 bases between the germline ends. This CDR3 has 11 amino acids. Germline CDR1 reads DFQATT; CDR2 reads SNEGSKA (reference sequence). The CDR3 DNA reads as TGCAGTGCTAGAGGAGGGCACGAGCAGTACTTC. It translates to CSARGGHEQYF.

This clone showed up just a few times. The chain recombines TRBV4-2 with TRBJ1-5; tentative D call: TRBD1 (6 bases). The CDR3 contains 15 residues. Germline CDR1 LGHNA, CDR2 YNFKEQ. V was shortened by 4 bases and J by 5 bases, with 15 bases between the two germline ends. CDR3 sequence (DNA): TGTGCCAGCAGCCCAGATAGGGACACTTATCAGCCCCAGCATTTT. Translation: CASSPDRDTYQPQHF.

The chain combines TRBV5-1 with TRBJ2-5; D might be TRBD2 (7 bases). This CDR3 contains 14 residues. Between the trimmed V and J ends, which lost 4 bases and 5 bases, there was a span of 15 bases. Germline CDR1 SGHRS, CDR2 YFSETQ. This CDR3 reads CASSPGGRWETQYF. The DNA for the CDR3 is TGCGCCAGCAGCCCGGGGGGCCGGTGGGAGACCCAGTACTTC. Combining the CDR3 with reference TRBV5-1 and TRBJ2-5 gives the whole variable domain KAGVTQTPRYLIKTRGQQVTLSCSPISGHRSVSWYQQTPGQGLQFLFEYFSETQRNKGNFPGRFSGRQFSNSRSEMNVSTLELGDSALYLCASSPGGRWETQYFGPGTRLLVL.

The V call is TRBV7-9, the J call TRBJ2-1, with D perhaps matching TRBD1 (5 bases). Germline CDR1 is SEHNR and CDR2 is FQNEAQ (reference sequence). The ends were cut back, 4 bases at V and 5 bases at J, with 9 bases in the middle. The CDR3 has 13 amino acids. The CDR3 spells CASSSPGNNEQFF. In DNA form, the CDR3 reads TGTGCCAGCAGCTCACCAGGGAACAATGAGCAGTTCTTC.

This chain connects TRBV7-2 to TRBJ1-6; the match to TRBD1 covers 7 bases. Germline V CDR1 and CDR2: SGHTA, FQGNSA. The ends lost 0 bases at V and 7 bases at J; junction bases unmatched: 3. This CDR3 is built from 15 residues. The CDR3 here is CASSLAPGGNSPLHF. The CDR3 nucleotides read TGTGCCAGCAGCTTAGCTCCAGGGGGAAATTCACCCCTCCACTTT.

This sequence joins TRBV19 and TRBJ2-5; D is unclear. Trimming stripped 2 bases from V and 4 bases from J, with 5 bases between. CDR3 length: 12 residues. CDR1 and CDR2 from the germline V gene are LNHDA and SQIVND (reference sequence). CDR3 residues: CASSILGETQYF. The CDR3 coding sequence is TGTGCCAGTAGTATACTCGGAGAGACCCAGTACTTC.

V usage is TRBV2 and J usage is TRBJ1-2; 10 nucleotides match TRBD1. V shed 6 bases, J shed 2 bases, and the junction held 6 bases outside the gene matches. Per germline, CDR1 SNHLY and CDR2 FYNNEI. This CDR3 is 15 amino acids long. The CDR3 protein is CASRARQGANYGYTF. The DNA of the CDR3 is TGTGCCAGCAGGGCCAGACAGGGGGCAAACTATGGCTACACCTTC.

A note on this clone: Distinct nucleotide sequences in the sample also encode this CDR3. This rearrangement joins TRBV11-2 to TRBJ2-7, with D unresolved. The V gene lost 5 bases and the J gene lost 0 bases, with 5 bases spanning the gap. In germline, CDR1 is SGHAT, CDR2 FQNNGV. The CDR3 has 12 residues. The CDR3 here is CASSPSSYEQYF. The CDR3 nucleotides read TGTGCCAGCAGCCCGAGCTCCTACGAGCAGTACTTC.